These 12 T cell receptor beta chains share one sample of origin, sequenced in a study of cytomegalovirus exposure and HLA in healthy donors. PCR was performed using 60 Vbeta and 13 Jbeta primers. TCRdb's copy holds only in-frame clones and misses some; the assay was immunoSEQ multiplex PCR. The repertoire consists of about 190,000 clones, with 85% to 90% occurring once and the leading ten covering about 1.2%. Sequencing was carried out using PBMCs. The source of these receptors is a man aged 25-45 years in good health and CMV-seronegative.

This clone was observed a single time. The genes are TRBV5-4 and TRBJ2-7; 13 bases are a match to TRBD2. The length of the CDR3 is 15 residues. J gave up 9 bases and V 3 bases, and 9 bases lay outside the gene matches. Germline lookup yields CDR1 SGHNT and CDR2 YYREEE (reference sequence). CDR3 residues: CASSSTGTSGKGQYF. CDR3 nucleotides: TGTGCCAGCAGCTCGACCGGGACTAGCGGGAAGGGGCAGTACTTC. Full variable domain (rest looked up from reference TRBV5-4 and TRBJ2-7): ETGVTQSPTHLIKTRGQQVTLRCSSQSGHNTVSWYQQALGQGPQFIFQYYREEENGRGNFPPRFSGLQFPNYSSELNVNALELDDSALYLCASSSTGTSGKGQYFGPGTRLTVT.

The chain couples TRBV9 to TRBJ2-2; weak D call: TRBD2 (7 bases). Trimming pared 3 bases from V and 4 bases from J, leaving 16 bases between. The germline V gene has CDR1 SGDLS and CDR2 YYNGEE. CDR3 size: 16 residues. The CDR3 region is CASSGGRGAITGELFF. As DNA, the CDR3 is TGTGCCAGCAGCGGCGGCCGGGGGGCGATCACCGGGGAGCTGTTTTTT.

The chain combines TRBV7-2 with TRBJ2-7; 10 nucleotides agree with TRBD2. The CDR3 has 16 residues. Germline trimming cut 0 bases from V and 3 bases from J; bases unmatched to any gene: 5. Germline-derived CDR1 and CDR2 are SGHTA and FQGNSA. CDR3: CASSLAPSGSGYEQYF. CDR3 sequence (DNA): TGTGCCAGCAGCTTAGCGCCTAGCGGGAGTGGCTACGAGCAGTACTTC.

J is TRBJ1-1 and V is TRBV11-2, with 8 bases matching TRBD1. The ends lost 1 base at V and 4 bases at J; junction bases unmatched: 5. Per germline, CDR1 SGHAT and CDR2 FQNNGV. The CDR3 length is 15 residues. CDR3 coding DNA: TGTGCCAGCAGCTTAGTCGCAGGGGGCGTCACTGAAGCTTTCTTT. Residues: CASSLVAGGVTEAFF.

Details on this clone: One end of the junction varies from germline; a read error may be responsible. CDR3 sequence reads: CASSYSPRRYSYEQYF. The CDR3 DNA sequence: TGTGCCAGCAGCTACTCCCCCCGGAGATACTCCTACGAGCAGTACTTC. This chain joins TRBV6-5 and TRBJ2-5, with D unresolved. The J call may be faulty, since TRBJ2-7 better matches the DNA end. This CDR3 is built from 16 residues. From germline, CDR1 is MNHEY and CDR2 SVGAGI.

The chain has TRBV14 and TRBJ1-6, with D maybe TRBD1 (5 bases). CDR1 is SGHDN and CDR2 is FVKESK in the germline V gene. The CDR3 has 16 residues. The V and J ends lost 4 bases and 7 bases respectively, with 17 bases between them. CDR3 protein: CASSLTLGARNSPLHF. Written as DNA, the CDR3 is TGTGCCAGCAGCCTCACCCTAGGGGCCCGGAATTCACCCCTCCACTTT.

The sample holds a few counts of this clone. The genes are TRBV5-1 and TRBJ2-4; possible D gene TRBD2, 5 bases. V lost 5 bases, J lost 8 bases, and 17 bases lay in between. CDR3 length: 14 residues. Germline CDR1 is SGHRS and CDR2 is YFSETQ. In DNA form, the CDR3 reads TGCGCCAGCAGGATCGGAATGGACTGGGACATTCAGTACTTC. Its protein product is CASRIGMDWDIQYF.

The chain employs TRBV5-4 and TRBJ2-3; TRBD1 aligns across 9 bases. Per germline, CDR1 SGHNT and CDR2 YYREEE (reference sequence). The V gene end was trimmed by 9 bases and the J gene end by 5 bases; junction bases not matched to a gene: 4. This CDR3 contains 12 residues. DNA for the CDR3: TGTGCCACACAGGGGGCGCAAGATACGCAGTATTTT. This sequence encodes CATQGAQDTQYF.

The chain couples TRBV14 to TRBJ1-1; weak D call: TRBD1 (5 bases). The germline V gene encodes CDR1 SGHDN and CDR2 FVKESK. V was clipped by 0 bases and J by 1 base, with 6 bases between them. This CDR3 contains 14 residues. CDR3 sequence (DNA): TGTGCCAGCAGCCAAGACCAGGGGAACACTGAAGCTTTCTTT. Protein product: CASSQDQGNTEAFF.

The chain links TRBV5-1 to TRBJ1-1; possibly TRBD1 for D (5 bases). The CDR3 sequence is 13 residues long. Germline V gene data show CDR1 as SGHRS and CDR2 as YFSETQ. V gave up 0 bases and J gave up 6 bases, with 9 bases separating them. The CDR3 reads CASSLGQFAEAFF. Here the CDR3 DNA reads TGCGCCAGCAGCTTGGGACAGTTCGCTGAAGCTTTCTTT.

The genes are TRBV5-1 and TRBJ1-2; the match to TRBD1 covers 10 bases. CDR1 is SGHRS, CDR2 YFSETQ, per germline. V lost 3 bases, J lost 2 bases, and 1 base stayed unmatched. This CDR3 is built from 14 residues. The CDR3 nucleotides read TGCGCCAGCAGCTCGGACAGGGGGAACTATGGCTACACCTTC. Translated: CASSSDRGNYGYTF. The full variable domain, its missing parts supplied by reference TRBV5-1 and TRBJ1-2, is KAGVTQTPRYLIKTRGQQVTLSCSPISGHRSVSWYQQTPGQGLQFLFEYFSETQRNKGNFPGRFSGRQFSNSRSEMNVSTLELGDSALYLCASSSDRGNYGYTFGSGTRLTVV.

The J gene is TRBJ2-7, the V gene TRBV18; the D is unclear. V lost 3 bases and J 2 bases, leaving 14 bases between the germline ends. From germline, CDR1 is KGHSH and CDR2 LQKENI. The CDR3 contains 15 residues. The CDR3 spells CASSPRASAPYEQYF. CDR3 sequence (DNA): TGTGCCAGCTCACCGCGAGCTTCCGCCCCCTACGAGCAGTACTTC.